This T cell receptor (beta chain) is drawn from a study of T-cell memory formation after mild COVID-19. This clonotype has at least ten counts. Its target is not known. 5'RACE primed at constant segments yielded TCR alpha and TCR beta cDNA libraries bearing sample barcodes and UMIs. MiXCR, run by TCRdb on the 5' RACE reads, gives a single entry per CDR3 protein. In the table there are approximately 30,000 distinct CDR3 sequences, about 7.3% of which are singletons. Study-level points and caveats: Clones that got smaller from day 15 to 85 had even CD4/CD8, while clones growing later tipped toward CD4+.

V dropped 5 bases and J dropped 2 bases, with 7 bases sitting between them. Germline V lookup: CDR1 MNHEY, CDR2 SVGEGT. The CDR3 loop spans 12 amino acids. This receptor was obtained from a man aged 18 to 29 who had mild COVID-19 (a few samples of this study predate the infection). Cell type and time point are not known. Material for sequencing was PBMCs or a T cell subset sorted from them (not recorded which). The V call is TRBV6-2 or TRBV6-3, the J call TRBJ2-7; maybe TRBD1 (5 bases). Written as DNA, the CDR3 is TGTGCCAGCAGTCGACAGACCTACGAGCAGTACTTC. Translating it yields CASSRQTYEQYF.